These 24 T cell receptor beta chains originate from one sample sequenced in a study of cytomegalovirus exposure and HLA in healthy donors. Both 60 Vbeta primers and 13 Jbeta primers went into the PCR. Using immunoSEQ multiplex PCR, the repertoire was profiled, and TCRdb retains in-frame clones only, with some absent. The top ten hold 1.6% of the sample, which has some 130,000 clones, approximately 70% seen once. The sample consisted of PBMCs. These receptors all stem from a human donor in good health.

The rearrangement joins TRBV4-1 to TRBJ2-2, with D perhaps TRBD2 (6 bases). V was pared by 6 bases and J by 6 bases, with 20 bases between. There are 16 residues in the CDR3. From germline, CDR1 is MGHRA and CDR2 YSYEKL. The CDR3 here is CASRPYGSGGAGELFF. Here the CDR3 DNA reads TGCGCCAGCAGGCCCTATGGTAGCGGAGGGGCCGGGGAGCTGTTTTTT.

This clone appeared a few times. The DNA of the CDR3 is TGTGCCAGCAGCCGAGGGAACATTCGAACCTACGAGCAGTACTTC. This encodes CASSRGNIRTYEQYF. The V and J genes are TRBV6-1 and TRBJ2-7; a possible D gene is TRBD2 (5 bases). The germline CDR1 and CDR2 sequences are MNHNS and SASEGT. The CDR3 length is 15 residues. The V gene lost 6 bases and the J gene lost 2 bases, with 17 bases spanning the gap.

The chain is built from TRBV14 and TRBJ2-3; 12 nucleotides match TRBD2. After removal of 1 base from V and 1 base from J, the junction contained 9 bases not matched to a gene. The CDR3 has 19 residues. In germline, CDR1 is SGHDN, CDR2 FVKESK. CDR3 in amino acids: CASSQVRRLAGVGTDTQYF. CDR3 bases: TGTGCCAGCAGCCAAGTCCGACGACTAGCGGGAGTTGGCACAGATACGCAGTATTTT.

The chain uses TRBV7-9 and TRBJ2-5; possible D gene TRBD1, 6 bases. The assigned J gene may be wrong: the sequence end matches TRBJ2-7 better. Germline values: CDR1 SEHNR, CDR2 FQNEAQ (reference sequence). The CDR3 sequence is 13 residues long. The CDR3 reads CASRTTGSYEQYF. In nucleotides, the CDR3 is TGTGCCAGCAGAACTACAGGGTCCTACGAGCAGTACTTC.

This clone came up a few times. The V call is TRBV7-9, the J call TRBJ1-1; possible D gene TRBD1, 6 bases. The ends were cut back, 3 bases at V and 3 bases at J, with 8 bases in the middle. Germline V gives CDR1 SEHNR, CDR2 FQNEAQ (reference sequence). The CDR3 runs to 13 residues. Here the CDR3 DNA reads TGTGCCAGCAGCTTCGACAGGTACACTGAAGCTTTCTTT. Protein sequence: CASSFDRYTEAFF.

J is TRBJ2-5 and V is TRBV5-1, with TRBD1 identical over 7 bases. V lost 1 base, J lost 5 bases, and 5 bases stayed unmatched. The CDR3 sequence is 14 residues long. Germline loops: CDR1 SGHRS, CDR2 YFSETQ. The CDR3 sequence is CASSLWADRETQYF. CDR3 DNA: TGCGCCAGCAGCTTGTGGGCGGACAGGGAGACCCAGTACTTC.

The J gene is TRBJ2-7, the V gene TRBV5-1; TRBD2 matches at 12 bases. The CDR3 has 16 amino acids. Germline lookup yields CDR1 SGHRS and CDR2 YFSETQ. V lost 2 bases to trimming and J lost 0 bases; unmatched junction nucleotides: 3. As DNA, the CDR3 is TGCGCCAGCAGCTTCGGGACTAGCGGGTACTCCTACGAGCAGTACTTC. As protein: CASSFGTSGYSYEQYF.

This chain links TRBV5-6 with TRBJ2-7; 9 nucleotides match TRBD1. V dropped 0 bases and J dropped 1; count of bases not matched to a gene: 2. Germline lookup yields CDR1 SGHDT and CDR2 YYEEEE. The CDR3 has 15 amino acids. The CDR3 region has the DNA TGTGCCAGCAGCTTGGGGGGACAGGGATCCTACGAGCAGTACTTC. Residues: CASSLGGQGSYEQYF. The entire variable domain, with the rest obtained from reference TRBV5-6 and TRBJ2-7, is as follows: DAGVTQSPTHLIKTRGQQVTLRCSPKSGHDTVSWYQQALGQGPQFIFQYYEEEERQRGNFPDRFSGHQFPNYSSELNVNALLLGDSALYLCASSLGGQGSYEQYFGPGTRLTVT.

This clone was detected only a few times. The DNA for the CDR3 is TGTGCCAGCTCGCGGGGGGACATGAACACTGAAGCTTTCTTT. As protein: CASSRGDMNTEAFF. The genes are TRBV27 and TRBJ1-1, with a weak D call TRBD1 (6 bases). This CDR3 is built from 14 residues. Per the germline V gene, CDR1 is MNHEY and CDR2 is SMNVEV (reference sequence). V lost 8 bases to trimming and J lost 0 bases, with 13 bases between them.

The rearrangement links TRBV19 to TRBJ2-7; 10 bases line up with TRBD1. Trimming took 11 bases from V and 2 from J; bases not matched to a gene: 12. The CDR3 length is 15 residues. Germline CDR1 reads LNHDA; CDR2 reads SQIVND (reference sequence). The CDR3 DNA sequence: TGTGCCTCCTCCTCCGACAGGGGGCCAGCCTACGAGCAGTACTTC. Amino acids: CASSSDRGPAYEQYF.

The V gene is TRBV7-9, the J gene TRBJ1-4, with D unresolved. Germline-derived CDR1 and CDR2 are SEHNR and FQNEAQ (reference sequence). Deletions cut 4 bases from V and 8 bases from J, with 5 bases between. CDR3 length: 11 residues. The CDR3 sequence: CASSSLEKLFF. In DNA, the CDR3 is TGTGCCAGCAGCTCCCTAGAAAAACTGTTTTTT. Variable domain in full (rest from reference TRBV7-9 and TRBJ1-4): DTGVSQNPRHKITKRGQNVTFRCDPISEHNRLYWYRQTLGQGPEFLTYFQNEAQLEKSRLLSDRFSAERPKGSFSTLEIQRTEQGDSAMYLCASSSLEKLFFGSGTQLSVL.

The chain carries TRBV5-8 and TRBJ2-1, with 9 bases that match TRBD2. CDR3 length: 15 amino acids. V gave up 3 bases and J gave up 5 bases; unmatched junction bases: 6. The V gene's germline CDR1 is SGHTS and CDR2 YDEGEE. The CDR3 spells CASSSGTSYNNEQFF. CDR3 DNA: TGTGCCAGCAGCTCCGGGACTAGCTATAACAATGAGCAGTTCTTC. The whole variable domain, filled in from reference TRBV5-8 and TRBJ2-1, reads EAGVTQSPTHLIKTRGQQATLRCSPISGHTSVYWYQQALGLGLQFLLWYDEGEERNRGNFPPRFSGRQFPNYSSELNVNALELEDSALYLCASSSGTSYNNEQFFGPGTRLTVL.

This chain uses TRBV28 with TRBJ2-7; 7 bases map to TRBD1. Trimming took 7 bases from V and 3 from J; bases not matched to a gene: 9. The germline V gene encodes CDR1 MDHEN and CDR2 SYDVKM. The CDR3 is 14 residues long. The CDR3 sequence: CASNTQDRFYEQYF. The CDR3, as DNA: TGTGCCAGCAACACACAGGACAGGTTCTACGAGCAGTACTTC.

The genes are TRBV13 and TRBJ2-7; TRBD1 is a possible D gene (6 bases). In germline, CDR1 is PRHDT, CDR2 FYEKMQ (reference sequence). The CDR3 runs 16 residues. Deletions cut 4 bases from V and 2 bases from J, with 18 bases between. The DNA for the CDR3 is TGTGCCAGCAGCTCGCGGACAGACCATAAAGCCTACGAGCAGTACTTC. As protein: CASSSRTDHKAYEQYF.

This clone was picked up a small number of times. J is TRBJ2-2 and V is TRBV6-1; 8 bases match TRBD2. Germline assignment: CDR1 MNHNS and CDR2 SASEGT. With 8 bases clipped from V and 4 bases from J, the junction kept 6 bases outside the gene matches. This CDR3 region has 14 residues. The CDR3 coding sequence is TGTGCCAGCGGAAAAGCGGGGGCCACCGGGGAGCTGTTTTTT. It specifies CASGKAGATGELFF.

This rearrangement joins TRBV27 to TRBJ2-7, with D maybe TRBD2 (6 bases). CDR3 length: 16 amino acids. Trimming removed 1 base from V and 0 bases from J, with 13 bases in between. CDR1 and CDR2 from the germline V gene are MNHEY and SMNVEV (reference sequence). The chain's CDR3 is CASSLLGRGNSYEQYF. The CDR3 bases are TGTGCCAGCAGTTTATTGGGGCGGGGAAACTCCTACGAGCAGTACTTC.

The genes are TRBV27 and TRBJ2-7; 8 bases match TRBD2. The germline gives CDR1 MNHEY, CDR2 SMNVEV (reference sequence). The CDR3 totals 14 residues. J gave up 2 bases and V 3 bases, and 3 bases lay outside the gene matches. CDR3 protein: CASSLGGGTYEQYF. CDR3 sequence (DNA): TGTGCCAGCAGTTTGGGCGGGGGGACCTACGAGCAGTACTTC.

This clone was counted between two and nine times. This chain joins TRBV18 and TRBJ1-1; D is unresolved. The CDR3 spans 13 residues. Germline V lookup: CDR1 KGHSH, CDR2 LQKENI. Trimming took off 3 bases at V and 2 bases at J, with 7 bases between the two ends. The chain's CDR3 is CASSPDINTEAFF. The CDR3 region has the DNA TGTGCCAGCTCACCCGACATAAACACTGAAGCTTTCTTT. The complete variable domain, with remaining parts taken from reference TRBV18 and TRBJ1-1, reads NAGVMQNPRHLVRRRGQEARLRCSPMKGHSHVYWYRQLPEEGLKFMVYLQKENIIDESGMPKERFSAEFPKEGPSILRIQQVVRGDSAAYFCASSPDINTEAFFGQGTRLTVV.

The chain combines TRBV5-1 with TRBJ2-2, with TRBD2 matching 10 bases. With 0 bases clipped from V and 5 bases from J, the junction kept 10 bases outside the gene matches. The CDR3 runs 18 residues. The germline V gene encodes CDR1 SGHRS and CDR2 YFSETQ. CDR3 sequence reads: CASSLAASGSPGTGELFF. The CDR3 bases are TGCGCCAGCAGCTTGGCAGCTAGCGGGAGTCCCGGGACCGGGGAGCTGTTTTTT.

As DNA, the CDR3 is TGTGCCAGCATCCCCGAGGGACAGCCCAGAATAAATGAGCAGTTCTTC. It is translated as CASIPEGQPRINEQFF. The J gene is TRBJ2-1, the V gene TRBV7-9, with 7 bases fitting TRBD1. The germline V gene encodes CDR1 SEHNR and CDR2 FQNEAQ (reference sequence). The V gene end was trimmed by 7 bases and the J gene end by 7 bases; junction bases not matched to a gene: 16. The CDR3 is 16 residues long.

The CDR3 loop reads CASSPQTGGKETQYF. The CDR3 coding sequence is TGTGCCAGCAGTCCCCAGACAGGGGGTAAAGAGACCCAGTACTTC. The chain has TRBV27 and TRBJ2-5; TRBD1 matches at 9 bases. Germline V CDR1 and CDR2: MNHEY, SMNVEV (reference sequence). Germline trimming cut 5 bases from V and 3 bases from J; bases unmatched to any gene: 7. The CDR3 spans 15 residues.

In this sample, this clone turned up a few times. The chain combines TRBV18 with TRBJ1-1; 9 bases are a match to TRBD1. CDR3 size: 16 residues. The germline gives CDR1 KGHSH, CDR2 LQKENI. V was pared by 1 base and J by 4 bases, with 7 bases of the junction left unmatched. The CDR3 here is CASSPRPGQGGTEAFF. The DNA of the CDR3 is TGTGCCAGCTCACCACGACCGGGACAGGGAGGCACTGAAGCTTTCTTT.

There are a few counts of this clone. V and J are TRBV4-1 and TRBJ2-4; D perhaps matches TRBD2 (5 bases). The CDR3 extends over 13 amino acids. V dropped 0 bases and J dropped 6 bases, with 6 bases sitting between them. Germline CDR1 MGHRA, CDR2 YSYEKL. The CDR3 sequence is CASSQDEGNIQYF. CDR3 coding DNA: TGCGCCAGCAGCCAAGACGAGGGAAACATTCAGTACTTC.

DNA for the CDR3: TGTGCCAGCAGCGGGACGACAGGAACGGGCGAGCAGTACTTC. Protein sequence: CASSGTTGTGEQYF. The chain is built from TRBV7-6 and TRBJ2-7, with D possibly matching TRBD1 (6 bases). The CDR3 has 14 residues. Trimming shortened V by 5 bases and J by 6 bases, and 17 bases separated the two germline ends. In germline, CDR1 is SGHVS, CDR2 FNYEAQ.